This T cell receptor (beta chain) was recovered during a study of breast tumors, draining lymph nodes, adjacent tissues. The lymph nodes were axillary draining lymph nodes from breast cancer patients. TCRdb redid the calling of the multiplex PCR reads with MiXCR, one entry per CDR3 protein. In the table there are under 250,000 distinct CDR3 sequences, approximately 31% of which are singletons. This clonotype was detected many times. Germline V CDR1 and CDR2: MNHEY, SVGEGT. The germline V and J ends were trimmed by 5 bases and 2 bases, with 10 bases remaining between them. The CDR3 consists of 13 residues.

V usage is TRBV6-2 or TRBV6-3 and J usage is TRBJ2-7; unclear D gene. Material for sequencing was axillary lymph node tissue. The source of this sequence is a female donor with breast cancer. Some clones in this sample may be carry-over from other donors' samples. DNA of the CDR3: TGTGCCAGCAGTGACGGACCCGCCTACGAGCAGTACTTC. This translates into CASSDGPAYEQYF.